The 21 T cell receptor beta chains reported below all come from one sample, sequenced in a study of T cell responses to AZD1222 COVID-19 vaccine (TCRdb year 2021). The time point label here, explained by the study, means: baseline before first vaccination. The library was built by means of the immunoSEQ multiplex PCR assay. The immuneACCESS repertoire file appears here via TCRdb, limited to in-frame rearrangements. These files lack a portion of the clones; in checked studies, under half of the deficit traces to unresolved V genes, and the cause of the others is not known. This sample comprises approximately 150,000 clones, approximately 94% of them detected only once. Clones ranked in the top ten supply approximately 5.3% of the sample. Specimen: peripheral blood, collected on day 0 of AZD1222 vaccination. These TCRs come from an adult in good health.

A single count supports this clone. The J gene is TRBJ1-3, the V gene TRBV10-3, with D uncertain. The CDR3 totals 13 residues. Germline V CDR1 and CDR2: ENHRY, SYGVKD. V lost 3 bases, J lost 2 bases, and 5 bases lay in between. The CDR3 DNA reads as TGTGCCATCAGTGAACACCCTGGAAACACCATATATTTT. Its translation is CAISEHPGNTIYF.

This sequence joins TRBV19 and TRBJ1-1; no definite D call. V was clipped by 3 bases and J by 8 bases, with 16 bases between them. The CDR3 has 14 amino acids. The germline V gene has CDR1 LNHDA and CDR2 SQIVND (reference sequence). In nucleotides, the CDR3 is TGTGCCAGTAGTATGGGCACACCTAACGGAGAAGCTTTCTTT. Translation: CASSMGTPNGEAFF.

J is TRBJ1-2 and V is TRBV2; possibly TRBD1 for D (5 bases). Trimming shortened V by 7 bases and J by 4 bases, and 10 bases separated the two germline ends. The CDR3 is 12 amino acids. CDR1 SNHLY and CDR2 FYNNEI come from the germline V gene. Here the CDR3 reads CASTQGSYGYTF. The DNA of the CDR3 is TGTGCCAGCACGCAGGGATCCTATGGCTACACCTTC. Full variable domain (rest looked up from reference TRBV2 and TRBJ1-2): EPEVTQTPSHQVTQMGQEVILRCVPISNHLYFYWYRQILGQKVEFLVSFYNNEISEKSEIFDDQFSVERPDGSNFTLKIRSTKLEDSAMYFCASTQGSYGYTFGSGTRLTVV.

V usage is TRBV6-2 or TRBV6-3 and J usage is TRBJ1-2, with D possibly being TRBD1 (5 bases). Germline CDR1 and CDR2: MNHEY and SVGEGT. Trimming pared 5 bases from V and 13 bases from J, leaving 14 bases between. The CDR3 contains 11 residues. CDR3 DNA: TGTGCCAGCAGTACACAAGATCAGGGCACCTTC. Translated: CASSTQDQGTF.

This chain connects TRBV5-6 to TRBJ1-5; D not resolved. Germline CDR1 reads SGHDT; CDR2 reads YYEEEE. V gave up 4 bases and J gave up 5 bases, with 7 bases separating them. This CDR3 comprises 12 residues. The CDR3 DNA reads TGTGCCAGCAGCGTTATGGATCAGCCCCAGCATTTT. This translates into CASSVMDQPQHF.

This chain uses TRBV19 with TRBJ2-2, with 8 bases fitting TRBD2. There are 16 residues in the CDR3. V lost 4 bases, J lost 4 bases, and 8 bases stayed unmatched. Looked up from germline, CDR1 is LNHDA and CDR2 is SQIVND (reference sequence). CDR3 DNA sequence: TGTGCCAGTAGTAAGGTAGCGGGATTACGCACCGGGGAGCTGTTTTTT. It codes for CASSKVAGLRTGELFF.

The gene calls are TRBV4-1 and TRBJ2-7, with D tentatively TRBD1 (6 bases). This CDR3 is 16 amino acids long. Germline V lookup: CDR1 MGHRA, CDR2 YSYEKL. V lost 4 bases and J 3 bases, leaving 19 bases between the germline ends. CDR3 in amino acids: CASSPTHGGQGYEQYF. The CDR3 bases are TGCGCCAGCAGCCCTACCCATGGGGGACAAGGCTACGAGCAGTACTTC.

V is TRBV6-2 or TRBV6-3 and J is TRBJ2-6; 9 nucleotides agree with TRBD1. This CDR3 has 17 amino acids. Looked up from germline, CDR1 is MNHEY and CDR2 is SVGEGT. The V and J ends lost 6 bases and 0 bases, in that order; junction bases with no gene match: 6. The CDR3 spells CASSDRGEVSGANVLTF. For the CDR3, the DNA is TGTGCCAGCAGCGACAGGGGGGAGGTCTCTGGGGCCAACGTCCTGACTTTC.

This chain links TRBV27 with TRBJ2-2; D gene ambiguous. V shed 1 base and J shed 7 bases, with 4 bases lying between them. There are 12 residues in the CDR3. Germline loops: CDR1 MNHEY, CDR2 SMNVEV (reference sequence). CDR3 in DNA: TGTGCCAGCAGTTTATGGGACGGGGAGCTGTTTTTT. It translates to CASSLWDGELFF.

This chain joins TRBV27 and TRBJ1-6, with TRBD1 as a possible D gene (5 bases). The CDR3 has 12 residues. The germline V gene encodes CDR1 MNHEY and CDR2 SMNVEV (reference sequence). The CDR3 loop is CAVGRASSPLHF. CDR3 bases: TGTGCGGTCGGCAGGGCCAGCTCACCCCTCCACTTT.

The chain recombines TRBV21-1 with TRBJ2-7; TRBD1 is taken as the D call from the table, unchecked against the DNA. TRBV21-1 is flagged as a pseudogene. There are 14 residues in the CDR3. CDR3 region: CASSVRDRSYEQYF. The CDR3 nucleotides are TGTGCCAGCAGCGTACGGGACAGGTCCTACGAGCAGTACTTC.

The chain recombines TRBV10-3 with TRBJ2-5; 11 positions match TRBD2. Germline CDR1 ENHRY, CDR2 SYGVKD. There are 16 residues in the CDR3. With 3 bases clipped from V and 1 base from J, the junction kept 4 bases outside the gene matches. For the CDR3, the DNA is TGTGCCATCAGTGAAAGACTAGCGGGGCCCCAAGAGACCCAGTACTTC. Encoded protein: CAISERLAGPQETQYF.

The chain joins TRBV2 to TRBJ1-4, with D uncertain. Germline V gene sequence: CDR1 SNHLY, CDR2 FYNNEI. The length of the CDR3 is 15 residues. V lost 3 bases to trimming and J lost 3 bases, with 11 bases between them. CDR3 protein: CASSDLSKSNEKLFF. The CDR3 region has the DNA TGTGCCAGCAGTGACCTAAGTAAATCTAATGAAAAACTGTTTTTT.

The chain joins TRBV5-4 to TRBJ2-7; D remains unclear. This CDR3 has 14 residues. In germline, CDR1 is SGHNT, CDR2 YYREEE (reference sequence). V shed 4 bases and J shed 0 bases, with 11 bases lying between them. CDR3 residues: CASSVTGSSYEQYF. DNA of the CDR3: TGTGCCAGCAGCGTCACGGGTTCCTCCTACGAGCAGTACTTC.

The chain has TRBV6-1 and TRBJ1-5; D possibly corresponds to TRBD1 (5 bases). This CDR3 region has 14 residues. Deletions cut 2 bases from V and 7 bases from J, with 12 bases between. Germline-derived CDR1 and CDR2 are MNHNS and SASEGT. CDR3 DNA sequence: TGTGCCAGCAGTGAAACGGGGGTTTGGCAGCCCCAGCATTTT. It specifies CASSETGVWQPQHF.

This chain links TRBV5-1 with TRBJ2-3, with D maybe TRBD2 (5 bases). The CDR3 runs to 14 residues. Germline V CDR1 and CDR2: SGHRS, YFSETQ. Deletions cut 4 bases from V and 2 bases from J, with 11 bases between. CDR3: CASSGRAATDTQYF. Here the CDR3 DNA reads TGCGCCAGCAGCGGGCGGGCGGCCACAGATACGCAGTATTTT.

This rearrangement joins TRBV5-4 to TRBJ1-4; 8 bases fit TRBD1. V trimming: 2 bases; J trimming: 5 bases; junction bases outside the gene matches: 2. The germline CDR1 and CDR2 sequences are SGHNT and YYREEE (reference sequence). The CDR3 runs 14 residues. The DNA for the CDR3 is TGTGCCAGCAGCTTAGGGACAGGAAATGAAAAACTGTTTTTT. This gives the protein CASSLGTGNEKLFF.

This rearrangement joins TRBV5-5 to TRBJ1-2; D may be TRBD1 (5 bases). Germline V lookup: CDR1 SGHKS, CDR2 YYEKEE (reference sequence). Trimming took 0 bases from V and 5 from J, leaving 23 bases between them. CDR3 length: 18 residues. The chain's CDR3 is CASSLVGRESSYLYGYTF. As DNA, the CDR3 is TGTGCCAGCAGCTTGGTAGGCAGGGAGTCCTCATATCTTTATGGCTACACCTTC.

The chain links TRBV2 to TRBJ1-5, with 7 bases lining up with TRBD1. J lost 1 base, V lost 11 bases, and 11 bases had no gene match. Looked up from germline, CDR1 is SNHLY and CDR2 is FYNNEI. This CDR3 is built from 15 residues. In DNA form, the CDR3 reads TGTGCCGGGTCGGGTTCAGGGGGAAGCAATCAGCCCCAGCATTTT. Its protein product is CAGSGSGGSNQPQHF.

This clone has a single count. The chain uses TRBV7-2 and TRBJ2-2; 9 positions match TRBD2. V lost 11 bases, J lost 6 bases, and 7 bases stayed unmatched. The germline gives CDR1 SGHTA, CDR2 FQGNSA. This CDR3 is built from 13 residues. CDR3 DNA: TGTGCCGAGCGGGGGGACCTCTCCGGGGAGCTGTTTTTT. Amino acid sequence: CAERGDLSGELFF. The full variable domain, its missing parts supplied by reference TRBV7-2 and TRBJ2-2, is GAGVSQSPSNKVTEKGKDVELRCDPISGHTALYWYRQSLGQGLEFLIYFQGNSAPDKSGLPSDRFSAERTGGSVSTLTIQRTQQEDSAVYLCAERGDLSGELFFGEGSRLTVL.

The chain is built from TRBV18 and TRBJ1-1, with D unclear. Germline CDR1 KGHSH, CDR2 LQKENI. Trimming pared 6 bases from V and 3 bases from J, leaving 11 bases between. The CDR3 is 13 amino acids. The CDR3 bases are TGTGCCAGCTCTGGGTTTCTAGACACTGAAGCTTTCTTT. Translation gives CASSGFLDTEAFF.